These 18 T cell receptor beta chains were sequenced from one sample in a study of blood T cell repertoires in COVID-19. Libraries were prepared by immunoSEQ multiplex PCR; TCRdb keeps only in-frame clonotypes and omits some of them. The sample lists about 240,000 clones, 80% to 90% occurring once. Sequences were obtained from peripheral blood. The receptor source for this set is a man in his 60s with acute or convalescent COVID-19.

For the CDR3, the DNA is TGTGCCAGTAAGAGGGAACTAACCCACAATGAGCAGTTCTTC. Residues: CASKRELTHNEQFF. This sequence joins TRBV19 and TRBJ2-1, with a possible D match to TRBD2 (5 bases). Germline V gene lookup returns CDR1 LNHDA and CDR2 SQIVND (reference sequence). Trimming took 7 bases from V and 5 from J, leaving 15 bases between them. The CDR3 runs 14 residues.

V usage is TRBV3-1 (or the pseudogene TRBV3-2) and J usage is TRBJ2-1, with 9 bases aligning to TRBD2. Germline-derived CDR1 and CDR2 are LGHDT and YNNKEL (reference sequence). V lost 4 bases and J lost 4; bases outside the gene matches: 8. CDR3 size: 16 residues. CDR3 protein: CASSPLGSGSYNEQFF. The CDR3 bases are TGTGCCAGCAGCCCCTTAGGTAGCGGGAGTTACAATGAGCAGTTCTTC.

The V and J genes are TRBV30 and TRBJ2-3, with 8 bases matching TRBD1. The V gene's germline CDR1 is GTSNPN and CDR2 SVGIG (reference sequence). Germline trimming cut 5 bases from V and 3 bases from J; bases unmatched to any gene: 10. This CDR3 region has 15 residues. The chain's CDR3 is CAWGRWQGATDTQYF. The CDR3 nucleotides read TGTGCCTGGGGGAGGTGGCAGGGGGCAACAGATACGCAGTATTTT.

Concerning this clone itself: Compared with germline, one end of the junction differs, possibly owing to a read error. V and J are TRBV7-7 and TRBJ2-3, with 10 positions matching TRBD2. CDR3 length: 15 amino acids. CDR1 is SSHAT, CDR2 FNYEAQ, per germline (reference sequence). The CDR3 is CASSIGLAAPDTQYF. The CDR3 DNA follows: TGTGCTAGCAGCATAGGACTAGCGGCCCCAGATACGCAGTATTTT. Full variable domain (outside the CDR3, taken from reference TRBV7-7 and TRBJ2-3): GAGVSQSPRYKVTKRGQDVTLRCDPISSHATLYWYQQALGQGPEFLTYFNYEAQPDKSGLPSDRFSAERPEGSISTLTIQRTEQRDSAMYRCASSIGLAAPDTQYFGPGTRLTVL.

The chain is built from TRBV28 and TRBJ1-5, with 8 nucleotides matching TRBD1. Trimming took 3 bases from V and 6 from J; bases not matched to a gene: 4. The germline V gene has CDR1 MDHEN and CDR2 SYDVKM. The CDR3 is 14 residues long. The CDR3 loop reads CASSLTGDSQPQHF. CDR3 DNA: TGTGCCAGCAGTTTGACAGGGGATAGTCAGCCCCAGCATTTT.

V and J are TRBV7-3 and TRBJ2-1; the D gene is possibly TRBD1 (6 bases). The CDR3 consists of 15 residues. Trimming left V 5 bases short and J 0 bases short, with 11 bases between. Germline values: CDR1 SGHTA, CDR2 FQGTGA. Here the CDR3 reads CASSPGVLSYNEQFF. The DNA of the CDR3 is TGTGCCAGCAGCCCAGGGGTTCTCTCCTACAATGAGCAGTTCTTC.

The sample holds one count of this clone. The chain uses TRBV5-1 and TRBJ2-2; 14 bases are a match to TRBD2. In germline, CDR1 is SGHRS, CDR2 YFSETQ. J lost 7 bases, V lost 6 bases, and 8 bases had no gene match. The CDR3 is made up of 16 amino acids. The CDR3: CASTWTSGRLGGELFF. Here the CDR3 DNA reads TGCGCCAGCACCTGGACTAGCGGGAGGTTAGGCGGGGAGCTGTTTTTT.

The rearrangement links TRBV4-2 to TRBJ2-7; D remains ambiguous. This CDR3 has 16 amino acids. Deletions cut 1 base from V and 6 bases from J, with 19 bases between. Germline V gene data show CDR1 as LGHNA and CDR2 as YNFKEQ. The CDR3: CASSQGRLRVGSEQYF. DNA of the CDR3: TGTGCCAGCAGCCAAGGCAGATTACGGGTAGGTAGCGAGCAGTACTTC.

The V gene is TRBV5-6, the J gene TRBJ1-1; D call uncertain. CDR1 is SGHDT and CDR2 is YYEEEE in the germline V gene. The V gene lost 0 bases and the J gene lost 6 bases, with 9 bases spanning the gap. There are 13 residues in the CDR3. This chain's CDR3 is CASSLDLGAEAFF. The CDR3 nucleotides read TGTGCCAGCAGCTTGGATTTGGGCGCTGAAGCTTTCTTT.

The genes are TRBV5-6 and TRBJ2-1, with D perhaps TRBD2 (5 bases). Trimming shortened V by 7 bases and J by 2 bases, and 22 bases separated the two germline ends. The CDR3 loop spans 17 amino acids. CDR1 and CDR2 from the germline V gene are SGHDT and YYEEEE. CDR3 sequence: CASRAIGKRTAYNEQFF. For the CDR3, the DNA is TGTGCCAGCCGGGCGATCGGGAAGCGAACGGCCTACAATGAGCAGTTCTTC.

Concerning this clone itself: Other DNA sequences from this sample encode an identical CDR3 as well. The chain carries TRBV4-3 and TRBJ1-6; D may be TRBD1 (5 bases). Trimming left V 3 bases short and J 7 bases short, with 10 bases between. The CDR3 is 14 residues long. Germline V gene lookup returns CDR1 LGHNA and CDR2 YSLEER. CDR3 bases: TGCGCCAGCAGCCAGGGGAACAGGAATTCACCCCTCCACTTT. Translating it yields CASSQGNRNSPLHF.

V and J are TRBV6-5 and TRBJ2-3; TRBD2 aligns across 9 bases. CDR3 length: 15 residues. The germline V gene has CDR1 MNHEY and CDR2 SVGAGI. Unmatched junction bases numbered 9, after V lost 5 bases and J lost 6 bases. In DNA, the CDR3 is TGTGCCAGCAGTCACCCGACTAGCGGAGATGATACGCAGTATTTT. Its protein is CASSHPTSGDDTQYF.

This clone appeared a single time. This chain connects TRBV6-6 to TRBJ1-1; D gene ambiguous. CDR1 MNHNY and CDR2 SVGAGI come from the germline V gene (reference sequence). This CDR3 is built from 13 residues. V lost 7 bases and J 2 bases, leaving 11 bases between the germline ends. The CDR3 DNA follows: TGTGCCAGCAAACATAACACAAACACTGAAGCTTTCTTT. It translates to CASKHNTNTEAFF.

The chain is built from TRBV11-1 and TRBJ2-5; 9 bases are shared with TRBD1. Germline V gives CDR1 SGHAT, CDR2 FQDESV (reference sequence). V trimming: 3 bases; J trimming: 5 bases; junction bases outside the gene matches: 7. This CDR3 is 15 amino acids long. The CDR3 DNA follows: TGTGCCAGCAGCTTGGGGGACAGGGTAGGGGAGACCCAGTACTTC. Its translation: CASSLGDRVGETQYF.

The V and J genes are TRBV6-1 and TRBJ1-6, with D hard to call. Trimming shortened V by 3 bases and J by 12 bases, and 12 bases separated the two germline ends. From germline, CDR1 is MNHNS and CDR2 SASEGT. The CDR3 runs to 13 residues. CDR3 in DNA: TGTGCCAGCAGTGACGTGTTCCGGGAACCCCTCCACTTT. It yields the protein CASSDVFREPLHF.

The CDR3 loop reads CASSDSESYGYTF. CDR3 bases: TGTGCCAGCAGCGACAGCGAGAGCTATGGCTACACCTTC. The chain links TRBV6-5 to TRBJ1-2, with TRBD1 as a possible D gene (5 bases). Trimming cost V 6 bases and J 4 bases, with 12 bases left between them. The CDR3 is 13 amino acids. Looked up from germline, CDR1 is MNHEY and CDR2 is SVGAGI.

V and J are TRBV3-1 (or the pseudogene TRBV3-2) and TRBJ2-3, with 9 bases fitting TRBD2. Per the germline V gene, CDR1 is LGHDT and CDR2 is YNNKEL (reference sequence). V shed 4 bases and J 2 bases; nucleotides not matched to a gene: 4. The CDR3 runs 15 residues. CDR3 protein: CASSLGTSPTDTQYF. DNA for the CDR3: TGTGCCAGCAGCCTTGGGACTAGCCCCACAGATACGCAGTATTTT.

The V and J genes are TRBV28 and TRBJ1-4, with D maybe TRBD1 (6 bases). V lost 5 bases and J 16 bases, leaving 14 bases between the germline ends. CDR1 MDHEN and CDR2 SYDVKM come from the germline V gene. The CDR3 has 11 residues. CDR3 residues: CASSPRTAKFF. CDR3 DNA sequence: TGTGCCAGCAGTCCCCGGACAGCTAAGTTTTTT.